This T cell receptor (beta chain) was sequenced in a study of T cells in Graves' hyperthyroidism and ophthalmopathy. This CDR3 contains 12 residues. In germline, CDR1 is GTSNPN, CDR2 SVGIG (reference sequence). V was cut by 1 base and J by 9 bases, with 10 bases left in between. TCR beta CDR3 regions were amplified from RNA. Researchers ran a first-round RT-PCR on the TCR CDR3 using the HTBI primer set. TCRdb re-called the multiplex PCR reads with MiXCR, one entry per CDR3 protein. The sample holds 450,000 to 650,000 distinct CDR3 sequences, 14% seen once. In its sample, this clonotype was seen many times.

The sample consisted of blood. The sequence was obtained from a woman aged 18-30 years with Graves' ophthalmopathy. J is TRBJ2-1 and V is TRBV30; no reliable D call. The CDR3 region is CAWSAIASEQFF. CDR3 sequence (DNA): TGTGCCTGGAGTGCAATAGCCTCTGAGCAGTTCTTC.